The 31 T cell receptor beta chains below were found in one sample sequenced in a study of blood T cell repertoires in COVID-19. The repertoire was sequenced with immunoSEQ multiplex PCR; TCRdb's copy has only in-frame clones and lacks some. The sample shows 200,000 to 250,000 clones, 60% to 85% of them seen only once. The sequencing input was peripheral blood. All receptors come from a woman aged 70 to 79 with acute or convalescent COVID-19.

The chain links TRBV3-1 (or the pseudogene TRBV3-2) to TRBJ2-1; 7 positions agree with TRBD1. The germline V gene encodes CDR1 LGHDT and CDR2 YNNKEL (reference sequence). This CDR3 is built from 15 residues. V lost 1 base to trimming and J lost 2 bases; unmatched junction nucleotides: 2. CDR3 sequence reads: CASSQAGGTYNEQFF. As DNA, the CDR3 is TGTGCCAGCAGCCAAGCAGGGGGTACCTACAATGAGCAGTTCTTC.

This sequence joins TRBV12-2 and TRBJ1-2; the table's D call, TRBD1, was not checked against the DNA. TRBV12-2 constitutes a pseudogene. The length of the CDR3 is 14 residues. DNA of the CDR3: TGTGCAAGTCGCTTGGGGGACAGGACTCCTGGCTACACCTTC. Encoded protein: CASRLGDRTPGYTF.

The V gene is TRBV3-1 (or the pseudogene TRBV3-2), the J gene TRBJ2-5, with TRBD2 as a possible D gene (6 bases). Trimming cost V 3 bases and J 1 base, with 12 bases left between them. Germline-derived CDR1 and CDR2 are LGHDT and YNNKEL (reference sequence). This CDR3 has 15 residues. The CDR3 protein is CASSQKVAAQETQYF. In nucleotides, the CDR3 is TGTGCCAGCAGCCAGAAGGTAGCGGCCCAAGAGACCCAGTACTTC.

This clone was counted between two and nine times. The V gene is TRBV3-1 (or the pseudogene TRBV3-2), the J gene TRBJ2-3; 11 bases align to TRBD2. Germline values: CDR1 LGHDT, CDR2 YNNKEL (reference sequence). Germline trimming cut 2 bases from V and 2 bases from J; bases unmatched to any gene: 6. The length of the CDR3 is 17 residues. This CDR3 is CASSQKRLAGNTDTQYF. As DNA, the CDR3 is TGTGCCAGCAGCCAAAAAAGACTAGCGGGAAACACAGATACGCAGTATTTT.

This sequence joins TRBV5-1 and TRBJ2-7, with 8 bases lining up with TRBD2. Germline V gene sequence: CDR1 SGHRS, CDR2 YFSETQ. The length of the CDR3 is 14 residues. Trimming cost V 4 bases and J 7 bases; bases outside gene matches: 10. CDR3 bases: TGCGCCAGCAGCGTCGGTGGGACGGGAGGGGAGCAGTACTTC. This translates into CASSVGGTGGEQYF.

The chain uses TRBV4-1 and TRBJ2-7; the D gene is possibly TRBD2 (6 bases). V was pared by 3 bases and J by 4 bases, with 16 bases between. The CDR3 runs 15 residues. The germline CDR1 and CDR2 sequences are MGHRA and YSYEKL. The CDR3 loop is CASSQVPGGLYEQYF. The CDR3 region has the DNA TGCGCCAGCAGCCAGGTACCAGGAGGGCTTTACGAGCAGTACTTC.

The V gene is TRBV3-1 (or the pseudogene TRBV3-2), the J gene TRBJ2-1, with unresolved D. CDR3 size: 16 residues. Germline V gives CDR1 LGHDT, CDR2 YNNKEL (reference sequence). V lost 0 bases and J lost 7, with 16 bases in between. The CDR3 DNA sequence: TGTGCCAGCAGCCAAGATCAGGTGGAACACGGAAATGAGCAGTTCTTC. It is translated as CASSQDQVEHGNEQFF.

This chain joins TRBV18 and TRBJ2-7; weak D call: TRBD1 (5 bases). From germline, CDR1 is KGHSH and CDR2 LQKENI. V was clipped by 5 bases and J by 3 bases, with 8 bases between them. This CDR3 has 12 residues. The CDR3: CASSSDSYEQYF. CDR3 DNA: TGTGCCAGCTCATCTGACAGCTACGAGCAGTACTTC.

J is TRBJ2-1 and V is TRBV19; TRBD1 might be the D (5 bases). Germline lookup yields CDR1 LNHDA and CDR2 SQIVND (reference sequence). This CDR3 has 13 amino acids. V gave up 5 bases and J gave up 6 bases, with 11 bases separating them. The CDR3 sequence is CASSPGSSNEQFF. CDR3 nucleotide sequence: TGTGCCAGTAGTCCAGGGTCTAGCAATGAGCAGTTCTTC.

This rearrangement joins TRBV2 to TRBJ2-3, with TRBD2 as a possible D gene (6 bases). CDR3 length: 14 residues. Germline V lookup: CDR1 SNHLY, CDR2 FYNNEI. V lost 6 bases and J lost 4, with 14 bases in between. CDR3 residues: CASSPSAGPDTQYF. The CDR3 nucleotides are TGTGCCAGCAGCCCCTCGGCGGGACCAGATACGCAGTATTTT. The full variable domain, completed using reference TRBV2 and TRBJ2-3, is EPEVTQTPSHQVTQMGQEVILRCVPISNHLYFYWYRQILGQKVEFLVSFYNNEISEKSEIFDDQFSVERPDGSNFTLKIRSTKLEDSAMYFCASSPSAGPDTQYFGPGTRLTVL.

The CDR3 reads CGGVLDTQYF. CDR3 nucleotide sequence: TGCGGAGGGGTATTGGATACGCAGTATTTT. This chain connects TRBV20-1 to TRBJ2-3; tentatively, D is TRBD2 (6 bases). Germline V gene data show CDR1 as DFQATT and CDR2 as SNEGSKA (reference sequence). The CDR3 covers 10 residues.

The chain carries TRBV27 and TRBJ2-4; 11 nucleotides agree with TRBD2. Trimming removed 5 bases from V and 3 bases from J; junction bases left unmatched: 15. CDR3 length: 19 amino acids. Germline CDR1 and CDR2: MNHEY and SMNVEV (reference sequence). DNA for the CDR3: TGTGCCAGCAGTGCAGTAGCGGGGGGGCCCTCCTCTGGCAAAAACATTCAGTACTTC. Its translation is CASSAVAGGPSSGKNIQYF.

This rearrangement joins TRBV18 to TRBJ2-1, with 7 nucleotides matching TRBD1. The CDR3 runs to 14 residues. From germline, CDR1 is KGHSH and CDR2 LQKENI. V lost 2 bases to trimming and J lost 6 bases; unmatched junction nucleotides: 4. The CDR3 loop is CASSPETGRNEQFF. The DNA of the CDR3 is TGTGCCAGCTCACCAGAGACAGGGCGCAATGAGCAGTTCTTC.

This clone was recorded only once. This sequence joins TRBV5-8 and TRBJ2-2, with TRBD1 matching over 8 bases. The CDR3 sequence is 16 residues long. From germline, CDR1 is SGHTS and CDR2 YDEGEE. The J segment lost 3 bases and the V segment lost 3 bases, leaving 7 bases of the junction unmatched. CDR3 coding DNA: TGTGCCAGCAGCTCCCCCGGGACAGGCCACACCGGGGAGCTGTTTTTT. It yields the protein CASSSPGTGHTGELFF.

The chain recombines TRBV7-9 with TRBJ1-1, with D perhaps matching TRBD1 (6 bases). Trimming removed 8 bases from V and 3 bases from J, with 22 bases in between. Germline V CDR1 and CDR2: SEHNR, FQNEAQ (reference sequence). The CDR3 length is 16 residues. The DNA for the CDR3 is TGTGCCAGCTCCATCCCGGGACAAAGGATTTACACTGAAGCTTTCTTT. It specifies CASSIPGQRIYTEAFF.

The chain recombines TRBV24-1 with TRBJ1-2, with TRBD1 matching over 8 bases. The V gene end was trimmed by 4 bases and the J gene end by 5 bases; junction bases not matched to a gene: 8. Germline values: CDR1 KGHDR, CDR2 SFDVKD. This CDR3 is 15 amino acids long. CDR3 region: CATSDSGTGEYGYTF. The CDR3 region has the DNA TGTGCCACCAGTGACTCCGGGACAGGCGAATATGGCTACACCTTC.

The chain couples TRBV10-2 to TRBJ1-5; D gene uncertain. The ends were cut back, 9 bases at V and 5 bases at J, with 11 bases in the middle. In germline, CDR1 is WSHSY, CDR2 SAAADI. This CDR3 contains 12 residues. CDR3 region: CASRGGDQPQHF. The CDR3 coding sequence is TGCGCCAGTCGAGGAGGTGATCAGCCCCAGCATTTT.

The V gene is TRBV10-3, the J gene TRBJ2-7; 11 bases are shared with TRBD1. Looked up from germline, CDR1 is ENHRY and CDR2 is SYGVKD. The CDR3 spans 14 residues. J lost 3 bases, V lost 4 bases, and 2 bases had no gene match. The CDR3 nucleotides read TGTGCCATCAGTGGGACAGGGGGCATCTACGAGCAGTACTTC. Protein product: CAISGTGGIYEQYF.

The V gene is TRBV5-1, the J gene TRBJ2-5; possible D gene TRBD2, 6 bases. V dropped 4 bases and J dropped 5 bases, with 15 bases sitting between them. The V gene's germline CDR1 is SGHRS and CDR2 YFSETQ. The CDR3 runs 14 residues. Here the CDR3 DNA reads TGCGCCAGCAGCGTTCGAGACGGAGGGGAGACCCAGTACTTC. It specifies CASSVRDGGETQYF. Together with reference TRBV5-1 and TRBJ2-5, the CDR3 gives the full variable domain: KAGVTQTPRYLIKTRGQQVTLSCSPISGHRSVSWYQQTPGQGLQFLFEYFSETQRNKGNFPGRFSGRQFSNSRSEMNVSTLELGDSALYLCASSVRDGGETQYFGPGTRLLVL.

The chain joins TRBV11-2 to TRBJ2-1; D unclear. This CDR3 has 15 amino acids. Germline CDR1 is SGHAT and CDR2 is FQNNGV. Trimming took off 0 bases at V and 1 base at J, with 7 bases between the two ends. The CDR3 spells CASSLDSGSYNEQFF. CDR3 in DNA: TGTGCCAGCAGCTTAGATTCGGGTTCCTACAATGAGCAGTTCTTC.

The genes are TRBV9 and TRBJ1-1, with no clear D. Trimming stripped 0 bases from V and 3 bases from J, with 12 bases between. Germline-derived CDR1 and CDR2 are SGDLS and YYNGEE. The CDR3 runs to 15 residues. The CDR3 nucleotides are TGTGCCAGCAGCGTAGGGGTGGGTGCGGACACTGAAGCTTTCTTT. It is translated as CASSVGVGADTEAFF.

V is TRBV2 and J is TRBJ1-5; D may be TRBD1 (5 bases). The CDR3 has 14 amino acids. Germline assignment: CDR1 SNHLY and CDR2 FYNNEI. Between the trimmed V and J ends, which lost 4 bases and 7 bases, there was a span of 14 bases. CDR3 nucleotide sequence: TGTGCCAGCAGTGCAGGGAGGGCGGAACAGCCCCAGCATTTT. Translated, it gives CASSAGRAEQPQHF.

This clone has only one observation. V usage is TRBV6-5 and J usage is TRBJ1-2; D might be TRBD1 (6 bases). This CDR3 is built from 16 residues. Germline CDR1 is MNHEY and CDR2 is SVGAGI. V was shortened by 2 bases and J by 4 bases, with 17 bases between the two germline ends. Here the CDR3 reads CASSYQTGTVSYGYTF. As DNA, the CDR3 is TGTGCCAGCAGTTACCAAACAGGGACGGTGAGCTATGGCTACACCTTC.

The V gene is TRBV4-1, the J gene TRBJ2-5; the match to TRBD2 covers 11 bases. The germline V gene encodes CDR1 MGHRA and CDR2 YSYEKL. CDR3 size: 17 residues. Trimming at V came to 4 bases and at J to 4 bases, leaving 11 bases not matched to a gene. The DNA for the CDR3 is TGCGCCAGCAGCCGAGCGACTAGCGGGGAATTACGAGAGACCCAGTACTTC. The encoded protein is CASSRATSGELRETQYF.

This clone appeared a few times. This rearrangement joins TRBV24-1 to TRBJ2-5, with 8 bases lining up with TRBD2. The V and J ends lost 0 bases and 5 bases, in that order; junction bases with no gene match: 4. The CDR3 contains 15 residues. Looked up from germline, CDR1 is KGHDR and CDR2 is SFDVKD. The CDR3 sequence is CATSDLQRGYETQYF. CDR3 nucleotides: TGTGCCACCAGTGATTTGCAGCGGGGGTACGAGACCCAGTACTTC.

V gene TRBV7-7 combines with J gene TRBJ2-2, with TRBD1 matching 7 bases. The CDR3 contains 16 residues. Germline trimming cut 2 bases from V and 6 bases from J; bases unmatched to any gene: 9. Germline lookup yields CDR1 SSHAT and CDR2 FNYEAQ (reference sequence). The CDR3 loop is CASSLFNNRGSGELFF. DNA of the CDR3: TGTGCCAGCAGCTTATTCAATAACAGGGGATCCGGGGAGCTGTTTTTT.

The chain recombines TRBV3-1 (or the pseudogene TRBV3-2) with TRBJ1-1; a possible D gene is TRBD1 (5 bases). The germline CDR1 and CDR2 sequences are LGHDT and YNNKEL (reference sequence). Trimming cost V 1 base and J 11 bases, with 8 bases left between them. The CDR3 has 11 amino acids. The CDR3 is CASSQGGDAFF. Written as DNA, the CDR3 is TGTGCCAGCAGCCAAGGCGGGGACGCTTTCTTT.

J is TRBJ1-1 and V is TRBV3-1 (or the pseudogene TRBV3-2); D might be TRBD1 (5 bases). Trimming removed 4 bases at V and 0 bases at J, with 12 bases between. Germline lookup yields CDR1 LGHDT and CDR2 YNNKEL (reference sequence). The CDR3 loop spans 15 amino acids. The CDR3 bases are TGTGCCAGCAGCCCTCAGGGTCTAGTGAACACTGAAGCTTTCTTT. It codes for CASSPQGLVNTEAFF.

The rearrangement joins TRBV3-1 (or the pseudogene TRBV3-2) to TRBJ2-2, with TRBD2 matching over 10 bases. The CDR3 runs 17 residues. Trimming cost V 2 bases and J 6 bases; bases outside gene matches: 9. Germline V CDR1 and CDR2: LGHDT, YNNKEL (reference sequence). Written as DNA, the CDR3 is TGTGCCAGCAGCCAAAGACGGCCTAGCGGGGGTTCCGGGGAGCTGTTTTTT. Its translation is CASSQRRPSGGSGELFF.

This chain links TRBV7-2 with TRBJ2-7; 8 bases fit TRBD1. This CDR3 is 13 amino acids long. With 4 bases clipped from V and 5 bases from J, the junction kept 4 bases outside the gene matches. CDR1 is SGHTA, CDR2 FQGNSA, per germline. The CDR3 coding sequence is TGTGCCAGCAGCTCGGACAGGGCGAACGAGCAGTACTTC. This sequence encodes CASSSDRANEQYF. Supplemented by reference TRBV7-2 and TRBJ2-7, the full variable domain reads GAGVSQSPSNKVTEKGKDVELRCDPISGHTALYWYRQSLGQGLEFLIYFQGNSAPDKSGLPSDRFSAERTGGSVSTLTIQRTQQEDSAVYLCASSSDRANEQYFGPGTRLTVT.

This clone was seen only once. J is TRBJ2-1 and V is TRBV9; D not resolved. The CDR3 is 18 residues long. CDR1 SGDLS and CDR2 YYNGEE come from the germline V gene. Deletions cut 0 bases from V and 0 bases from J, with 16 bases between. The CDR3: CASSVDFNPPGSYNEQFF. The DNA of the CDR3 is TGTGCCAGCAGCGTAGATTTCAACCCCCCCGGCTCCTACAATGAGCAGTTCTTC. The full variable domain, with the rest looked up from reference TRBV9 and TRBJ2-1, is DSGVTQTPKHLITATGQRVTLRCSPRSGDLSVYWYQQSLDQGLQFLIQYYNGEERAKGNILERFSAQQFPDLHSELNLSSLELGDSALYFCASSVDFNPPGSYNEQFFGPGTRLTVL.